This TCR beta chain was sequenced during a study of blood T cell repertoires in COVID-19. Study as a whole: COVID-19 samples, acute and convalescent, were from the United States, Italy and Spain. From T cells, B-cell-depleted T cells, or PBMCs came the material, which was cDNA or gDNA.

The CDR3 covers 17 residues. CDR1 is KGHSH and CDR2 is LQKENI in the germline V gene. On this clone itself: The junction departs from the called germline gene at one end, perhaps through a read error. Other nucleotide sequences from this sample produce the same CDR3.

As originally analysed: From reference gene primer amplification, estimates of nucleated cell counts were derived. Some clones are missing from TCRdb's copy, which holds only in-frame ones; the method was immunoSEQ multiplex PCR. V and J calls and clone size follow that table, whereas D and trimming were derived from the DNA. The table records under 200,000 clones, 60% to 80% of them present only once. The receptor was derived from a man aged 65 to 85 with acute or convalescent COVID-19. Sequencing was performed on peripheral blood. The genes are TRBV18 and TRBJ2-7; tentative D call: TRBD2 (7 bases). CDR3 bases: TGTGCCAGCTCACCAACGGGGGGCGCGTCCGGCTCCTACGAGCAATACTTC. This encodes CASSPTGGASGSYEQYF.